The 23 T cell receptor beta chains reported below all come from one sample, sequenced in a study of T cell responses to AZD1222 COVID-19 vaccine. Clones were read by immunoSEQ multiplex PCR, and TCRdb kept only the in-frame ones, dropping some. There are under 150,000 clones in the sample; 90% occur only once, and around 7.8% lies in the top ten. The starting material was peripheral blood, obtained on day 0 of AZD1222 vaccination. The source is an adult in good health.

The rearrangement links TRBV18 to TRBJ2-5; tentative D call: TRBD1 (5 bases). Trimming cost V 2 bases and J 1 base, with 11 bases left between them. CDR1 and CDR2 from the germline V gene are KGHSH and LQKENI. CDR3 length: 15 residues. The CDR3 DNA reads as TGTGCCAGCTCACCAATGGACACCTTCCAAGAGACCCAGTACTTC. Protein sequence: CASSPMDTFQETQYF.

The J gene is TRBJ2-1, the V gene TRBV11-2; D gene ambiguous. This CDR3 is 13 amino acids long. V was clipped by 3 bases and J by 3 bases, with 6 bases between them. In germline, CDR1 is SGHAT, CDR2 FQNNGV. CDR3 amino acids: CASSLGLYNEQFF. CDR3 bases: TGTGCCAGCAGCTTGGGCCTCTACAATGAGCAGTTCTTC.

The chain links TRBV28 to TRBJ2-2; D remains unclear. V dropped 3 bases and J dropped 3 bases, with 8 bases sitting between them. Germline V CDR1 and CDR2: MDHEN, SYDVKM. The CDR3 runs 14 residues. CDR3: CASSFSTDTGELFF. The CDR3 bases are TGTGCCAGCAGTTTTTCAACCGACACCGGGGAGCTGTTTTTT.

V and J are TRBV2 and TRBJ1-2, with 12 bases matching TRBD1. V lost 8 bases, J lost 4 bases, and 5 bases stayed unmatched. This CDR3 contains 14 residues. The germline gives CDR1 SNHLY, CDR2 FYNNEI. In DNA, the CDR3 is TGTGCCAGCGGGGGACAGGGGGCACCCTATGGCTACACCTTC. It specifies CASGGQGAPYGYTF.

The chain carries TRBV5-8 and TRBJ1-1; D is uncertain. Germline CDR1 reads SGHTS; CDR2 reads YDEGEE. The CDR3 covers 14 residues. Trimming shortened V by 0 bases and J by 6 bases, and 12 bases separated the two germline ends. CDR3 sequence: CASSLDVGRAEAFF. DNA for the CDR3: TGTGCCAGCAGCTTGGACGTAGGTAGGGCTGAAGCTTTCTTT.

The chain uses TRBV18 and TRBJ1-5; 7 nucleotides match TRBD1. The V and J ends lost 3 bases and 5 bases, in that order; junction bases with no gene match: 10. Germline-derived CDR1 and CDR2 are KGHSH and LQKENI. The CDR3 loop spans 16 amino acids. In nucleotides, the CDR3 is TGTGCCAGCTCACCGATCCACAGGGGACTGGATCAGCCCCAGCATTTT. Protein product: CASSPIHRGLDQPQHF.

The CDR3 bases are TGTGCCAGTAGTTTCAAGACAGGGAGCTCTGGAAACACCATATATTTT. The encoded protein is CASSFKTGSSGNTIYF. This chain links TRBV19 with TRBJ1-3, with 7 nucleotides matching TRBD1. Per the germline V gene, CDR1 is LNHDA and CDR2 is SQIVND (reference sequence). CDR3 length equals 16 residues. V lost 5 bases to trimming and J lost 0 bases; unmatched junction nucleotides: 7.

V is TRBV7-8 and J is TRBJ1-6, with unresolved D. The germline CDR1 and CDR2 sequences are SGHVS and FQNEAQ. The CDR3 loop spans 18 amino acids. Trimming stripped 1 base from V and 0 bases from J, with 13 bases between. This CDR3 reads CASSLDGLGSSYNSPLHF. CDR3 sequence (DNA): TGTGCCAGCAGCTTAGATGGCCTAGGCAGCTCCTATAATTCACCCCTCCACTTT.

The chain carries TRBV9 and TRBJ2-1; D remains unclear. This CDR3 has 16 amino acids. Germline V gene sequence: CDR1 SGDLS, CDR2 YYNGEE. V lost 0 bases and J 7 bases, leaving 17 bases between the germline ends. The CDR3 DNA reads as TGTGCCAGCAGCGTAGCTACCTCCTACTCCGGTAATGAGCAGTTCTTC. It codes for CASSVATSYSGNEQFF.

CDR3 amino acids: CSAMGLTEQFF. The CDR3 DNA sequence: TGCAGTGCTATGGGACTAACCGAGCAGTTCTTC. The gene calls are TRBV20-1 and TRBJ2-1, with 7 bases identical to TRBD2. Germline CDR1 reads DFQATT; CDR2 reads SNEGSKA (reference sequence). The junction had 4 bases not matched to a gene; V was cut back by 4 bases and J by 10 bases. The CDR3 length is 11 residues.

The chain joins TRBV20-1 to TRBJ2-7; 8 bases agree with TRBD2. The CDR3 consists of 13 residues. Germline lookup yields CDR1 DFQATT and CDR2 SNEGSKA (reference sequence). V gave up 3 bases and J gave up 2 bases; unmatched junction bases: 3. CDR3 protein: CSASKAGAYEQYF. The CDR3 bases are TGCAGTGCTAGTAAAGCGGGAGCCTACGAGCAGTACTTC.

This clone has just a few counts. The chain combines TRBV5-1 with TRBJ2-5; 13 bases line up with TRBD2. This CDR3 has 15 amino acids. V shed 2 bases and J 6 bases; nucleotides not matched to a gene: 4. Germline CDR1 SGHRS, CDR2 YFSETQ. DNA of the CDR3: TGCGCCAGCAGCTTAACTAGCGGGAGGGCTAAGACCCAGTACTTC. Protein: CASSLTSGRAKTQYF. Full variable domain (outside the CDR3, taken from reference TRBV5-1 and TRBJ2-5): KAGVTQTPRYLIKTRGQQVTLSCSPISGHRSVSWYQQTPGQGLQFLFEYFSETQRNKGNFPGRFSGRQFSNSRSEMNVSTLELGDSALYLCASSLTSGRAKTQYFGPGTRLLVL.

The chain has TRBV19 and TRBJ2-2; 10 bases are a match to TRBD2. In germline, CDR1 is LNHDA, CDR2 SQIVND (reference sequence). The CDR3 sequence is 16 residues long. Germline trimming cut 3 bases from V and 7 bases from J; bases unmatched to any gene: 8. The CDR3 nucleotides read TGTGCCAGTAGTATGAGAAGCGGGAGGGCCAGCGGGGAGCTGTTTTTT. It codes for CASSMRSGRASGELFF.

The chain is built from TRBV3-1 (or the pseudogene TRBV3-2) and TRBJ1-4; D may be TRBD1 (5 bases). The germline CDR1 and CDR2 sequences are LGHDT and YNNKEL (reference sequence). There are 19 residues in the CDR3. V was shortened by 1 base and J by 11 bases, with 29 bases between the two germline ends. The DNA for the CDR3 is TGTGCCAGCAGCCAAGTGCACGGGAGCCGGGGACTACCCCCTGCGAAACTGTTTTTT. This translates into CASSQVHGSRGLPPAKLFF.

V gene TRBV7-2 combines with J gene TRBJ1-2; 10 bases match TRBD1. Per germline, CDR1 SGHTA and CDR2 FQGNSA. The V gene end was trimmed by 8 bases and the J gene end by 1 base; junction bases not matched to a gene: 16. The CDR3 length is 18 residues. The CDR3, as DNA: TGTGCCAGCTGGCGCGGTGGGACAGGGGTCCTGAATAACTATGGCTACACCTTC. Encoded protein: CASWRGGTGVLNNYGYTF.

The chain combines TRBV19 with TRBJ1-5; D is ambiguous. Trimming took off 10 bases at V and 5 bases at J, with 9 bases between the two ends. The CDR3 is 11 residues long. Germline CDR1 is LNHDA and CDR2 is SQIVND (reference sequence). The chain's CDR3 is CATGWDQPQHF. The CDR3 nucleotides are TGTGCCACCGGCTGGGATCAGCCCCAGCATTTT.

J is TRBJ1-2 and V is TRBV19; D might be TRBD1 (5 bases). Germline CDR1 and CDR2: LNHDA and SQIVND (reference sequence). The CDR3 consists of 16 residues. V lost 7 bases and J 7 bases, leaving 25 bases between the germline ends. CDR3 residues: CASNRGGYGERSGYTF. The CDR3 nucleotides read TGTGCCAGTAATCGCGGGGGGTATGGGGAGAGGAGTGGCTACACCTTC.

J is TRBJ2-6 and V is TRBV18, with D uncertain. The germline CDR1 and CDR2 sequences are KGHSH and LQKENI. V was cut by 3 bases and J by 4 bases, with 10 bases left in between. CDR3 length: 15 residues. CDR3 DNA sequence: TGTGCCAGCTCACCCCGGACGTCCGGGGCCAACGTCCTGACTTTC. The encoded protein is CASSPRTSGANVLTF. The full variable domain, in which reference TRBV18 and TRBJ2-6 provide the parts outside the CDR3, is NAGVMQNPRHLVRRRGQEARLRCSPMKGHSHVYWYRQLPEEGLKFMVYLQKENIIDESGMPKERFSAEFPKEGPSILRIQQVVRGDSAAYFCASSPRTSGANVLTFGAGSRLTVL.

The gene calls are TRBV5-1 and TRBJ2-3, with TRBD2 matching over 14 bases. Germline CDR1 reads SGHRS; CDR2 reads YFSETQ. Unmatched junction bases numbered 7, after V lost 2 bases and J lost 2 bases. The CDR3 covers 18 residues. The CDR3 region has the DNA TGCGCCAGCAGCTTAGCTGGACTAGCGGGAGGCCACACAGATACGCAGTATTTT. Residues: CASSLAGLAGGHTDTQYF.

The V and J genes are TRBV24-1 and TRBJ1-5; TRBD1 is a possible D gene (5 bases). Germline V CDR1 and CDR2: KGHDR, SFDVKD. The CDR3 length is 17 residues. Between the trimmed V and J ends, which lost 3 bases and 0 bases, there was a span of 14 bases. The chain's CDR3 is CATSDGRGEYSNQPQHF. The CDR3 bases are TGTGCCACCAGTGATGGCCGGGGGGAATATAGCAATCAGCCCCAGCATTTT.

The chain links TRBV30 to TRBJ2-7; TRBD2 might be the D (6 bases). V was cut by 5 bases and J by 4 bases, with 12 bases left in between. Per germline, CDR1 GTSNPN and CDR2 SVGIG (reference sequence). This CDR3 is built from 12 residues. The CDR3 sequence: CAWATGGYEQYF. The CDR3 DNA sequence: TGTGCCTGGGCAACCGGGGGATACGAGCAGTACTTC. The full variable domain, with the rest looked up from reference TRBV30 and TRBJ2-7, is SQTIHQWPATLVQPVGSPLSLECTVEGTSNPNLYWYRQAAGRGLQLLFYSVGIGQISSEVPQNLSASRPQDRQFILSSKKLLLSDSGFYLCAWATGGYEQYFGPGTRLTVT.

The chain recombines TRBV19 with TRBJ1-5, with D unresolved. The CDR3 sequence is 15 residues long. Trimming stripped 4 bases from V and 3 bases from J, with 13 bases between. CDR1 and CDR2 (germline): LNHDA, SQIVND (reference sequence). The chain's CDR3 is CASSKTGSNNQPQHF. In nucleotides, the CDR3 is TGTGCCAGTAGTAAGACGGGATCGAACAATCAGCCCCAGCATTTT.

For the CDR3, the DNA is TGTGCCAGCAGACCACAGGGGGTTTTGGCTGAAGCTTTCTTT. Its translation is CASRPQGVLAEAFF. The V call is TRBV7-9, the J call TRBJ1-1; 8 nucleotides line up with TRBD1. Germline CDR1 is SEHNR and CDR2 is FQNEAQ (reference sequence). The CDR3 totals 14 residues. Germline trimming cut 6 bases from V and 6 bases from J; bases unmatched to any gene: 9.